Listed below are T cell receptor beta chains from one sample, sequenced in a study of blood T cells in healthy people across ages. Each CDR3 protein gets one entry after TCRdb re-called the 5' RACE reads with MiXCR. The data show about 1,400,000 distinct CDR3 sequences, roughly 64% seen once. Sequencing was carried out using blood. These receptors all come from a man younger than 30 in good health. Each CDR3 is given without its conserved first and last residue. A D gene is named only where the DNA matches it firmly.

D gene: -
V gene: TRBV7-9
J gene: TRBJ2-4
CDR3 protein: ASSSVRRLGLY

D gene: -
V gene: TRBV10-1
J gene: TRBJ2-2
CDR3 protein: ASSRDPSNTGELF

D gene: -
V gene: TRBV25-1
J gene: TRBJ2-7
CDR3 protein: ASSSTRASYEQY

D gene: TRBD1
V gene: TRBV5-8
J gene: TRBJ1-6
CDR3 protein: ASNRGPNSPLH

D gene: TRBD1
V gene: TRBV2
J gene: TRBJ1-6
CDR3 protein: ASAESRTGGNSPLH

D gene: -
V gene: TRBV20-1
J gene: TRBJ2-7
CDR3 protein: SARGTWGSLEQY

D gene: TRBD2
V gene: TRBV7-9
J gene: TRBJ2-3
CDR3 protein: ASSPSPGLAGSTDTQY

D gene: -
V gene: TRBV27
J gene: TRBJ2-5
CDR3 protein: ASSLWSNLQETQY

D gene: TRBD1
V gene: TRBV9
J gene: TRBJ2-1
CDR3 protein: ASSVGTGGTYNEQF

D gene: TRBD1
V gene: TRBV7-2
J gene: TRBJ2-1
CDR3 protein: ASSPPGQVGGEQF

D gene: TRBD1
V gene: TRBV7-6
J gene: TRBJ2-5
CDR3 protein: ASSSRTGKETQY

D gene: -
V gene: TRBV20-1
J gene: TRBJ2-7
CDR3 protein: SARDESLAQY

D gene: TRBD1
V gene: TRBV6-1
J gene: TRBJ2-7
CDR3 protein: ASLGRDRGLYEQY

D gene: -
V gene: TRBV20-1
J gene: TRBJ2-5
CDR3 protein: SARPMGGQETQY

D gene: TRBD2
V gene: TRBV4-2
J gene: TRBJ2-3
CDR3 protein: ASSQEKASGSSRTDTQY

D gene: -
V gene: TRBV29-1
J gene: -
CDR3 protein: SANGGGSDEQY

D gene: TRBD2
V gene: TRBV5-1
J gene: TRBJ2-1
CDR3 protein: ASSLQRGGSYNEQF

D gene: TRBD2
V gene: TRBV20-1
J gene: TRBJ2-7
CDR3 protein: SAMGKTSGSQSYEQY

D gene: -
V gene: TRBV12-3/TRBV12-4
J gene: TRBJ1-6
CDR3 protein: ASIKGTSYNSPLH

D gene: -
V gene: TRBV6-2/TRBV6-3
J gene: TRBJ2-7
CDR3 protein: ASSYDRYLYEQY

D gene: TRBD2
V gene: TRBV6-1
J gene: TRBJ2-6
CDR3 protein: ATGRGQQLPGANVLT

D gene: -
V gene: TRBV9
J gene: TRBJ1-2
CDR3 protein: ASSVAGRDYGYT

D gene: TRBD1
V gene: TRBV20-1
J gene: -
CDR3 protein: SASTGTGVQNIQY

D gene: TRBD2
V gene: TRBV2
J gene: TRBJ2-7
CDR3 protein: ASRATSGGEQY

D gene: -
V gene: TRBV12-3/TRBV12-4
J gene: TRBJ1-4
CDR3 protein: ASGGLNEKLF

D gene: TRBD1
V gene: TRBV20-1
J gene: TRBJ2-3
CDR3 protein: SARGHPDRVRTDTQY

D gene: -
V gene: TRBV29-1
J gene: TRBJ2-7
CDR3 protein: SVELGVSYEQY

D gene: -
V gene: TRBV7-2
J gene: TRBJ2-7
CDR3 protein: ASSLGPMSEQY

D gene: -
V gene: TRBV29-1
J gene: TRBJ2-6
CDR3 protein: SVGDISGANVLT